This T cell receptor (beta chain) was sequenced during a study of OX40 agonist ivuxolimab in advanced cancers. Using immunoSEQ multiplex PCR, the repertoire was profiled, and TCRdb retains in-frame clones only, with some absent. The sample lists some 20,000 clones; around 82% were seen once. Study-wide points: Researchers did not determine the expanded peripheral T cells' antigen specificity.

About this clone: Its matching antigen is unknown.

Looked up from germline, CDR1 is MNHEY and CDR2 is SMNVEV (reference sequence). The CDR3 runs to 15 residues. V lost 6 bases and J 1 base, leaving 10 bases between the germline ends. The TCR comes from an adult with an advanced solid tumor such as melanoma, head and neck, liver or kidney cancer. The chain combines TRBV27 with TRBJ2-6; D tentatively fits TRBD1 or TRBD2 (5 bases each). The source was CD4+ or CD8+ T cells sorted from blood, collected in a trial of the OX40 agonist ivuxolimab. The CDR3: CASSQRGSGANVLTF. The CDR3 nucleotides read TGTGCCAGCAGCCAGAGGGGTTCTGGGGCCAACGTCCTGACTTTC.